The clone carrying this T cell receptor (beta chain) was recorded a few times. What it binds is unknown. This sample was included in a study of cytomegalovirus exposure and HLA in healthy donors. It was with 60 Vbeta and 13 Jbeta primers that the PCR ran. Method: immunoSEQ multiplex PCR; TCRdb's copy keeps in-frame clones and lacks some. Among about 42,000 clones, around 50% were seen once, and the ten largest hold around an eighth. Study findings and constraints: Evidence from a later analysis indicated that most CMV-associated TCR beta chains looked HLA-restricted.

V was clipped by 2 bases and J by 1 base; unmatched bases: 6. The germline CDR1 and CDR2 sequences are MNHEY and SVGAGI. This CDR3 has 16 residues. V and J are TRBV6-5 and TRBJ1-2; 8 positions match TRBD1. The sequenced sample was PBMCs. The sequence was collected from a human donor in good health. The CDR3: CASSYPRGQVNYGYTF. As DNA, the CDR3 is TGTGCCAGCAGTTACCCGAGGGGACAGGTTAACTATGGCTACACCTTC.